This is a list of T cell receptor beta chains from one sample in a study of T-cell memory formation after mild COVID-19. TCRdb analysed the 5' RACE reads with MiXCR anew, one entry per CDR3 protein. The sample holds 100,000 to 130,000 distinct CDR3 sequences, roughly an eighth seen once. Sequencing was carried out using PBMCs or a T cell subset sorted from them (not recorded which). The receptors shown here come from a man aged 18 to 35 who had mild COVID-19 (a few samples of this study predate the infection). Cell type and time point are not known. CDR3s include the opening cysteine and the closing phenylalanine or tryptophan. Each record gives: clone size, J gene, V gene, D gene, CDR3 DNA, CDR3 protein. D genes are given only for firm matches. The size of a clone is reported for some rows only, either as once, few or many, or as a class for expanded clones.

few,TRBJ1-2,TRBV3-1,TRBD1,TGTGCCAGCAGCCGCCCGGGACAGCGGAGAGGCTACACCTTC,CASSRPGQRRGYTF
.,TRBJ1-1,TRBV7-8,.,TGTGCCAGCAGCCTTACAGCAGCGAACACTGAAGCTTTCTTT,CASSLTAANTEAFF
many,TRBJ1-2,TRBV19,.,TGTGCCAGTAGTCCGATGGACGGGGCTAACTATGGCTACACCTTC,CASSPMDGANYGYTF
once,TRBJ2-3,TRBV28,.,TGTGCCAGCAGTACGATAGGGGGACCAACAGATACGCAGTATTTT,CASSTIGGPTDTQYF
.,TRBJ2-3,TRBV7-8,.,TGTGCCAGCAGCTTCGGGACTAGCACAGATACGCAGTATTTT,CASSFGTSTDTQYF
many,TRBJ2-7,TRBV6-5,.,TGTGCCAGCAGCCCGACAGTTGGCAACGAGCAGTACTTC,CASSPTVGNEQYF
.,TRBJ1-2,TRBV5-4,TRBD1,TGTGCCAGCAGCTCCCCGGGACAGGGGGCTGGCTACACCTTC,CASSSPGQGAGYTF
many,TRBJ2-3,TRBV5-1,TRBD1,TGCGCCAGCAGCTTCGATCCCGGGACAGGGGCGGATACGCAGTATTTT,CASSFDPGTGADTQYF
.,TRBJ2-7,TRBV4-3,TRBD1,TGCGCCAGCAGCCGATCGACAGGGAACTACGAGCAGTACTTC,CASSRSTGNYEQYF
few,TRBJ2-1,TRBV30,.,TGTGCCTGGAGCAGCAATGAGCAGTTCTTC,CAWSSNEQFF
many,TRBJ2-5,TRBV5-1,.,TGCGCCAGCAGCTCCCGACCCGCGTACCAAGAGACCCAGTACTTC,CASSSRPAYQETQYF
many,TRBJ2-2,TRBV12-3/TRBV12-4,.,TGTGCCAGCAGTTGGGTAGGGGCGACGGGGGAGCTGTTTTTT,CASSWVGATGELFF
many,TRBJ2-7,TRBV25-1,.,TGTGCCAGCAGTAGTTACAGCACCTACGAGCAGTACTTC,CASSSYSTYEQYF
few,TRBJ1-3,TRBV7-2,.,TGTGCCAGCAGCCTTAGGGGGAGCTCTGGAAACACCATATATTTT,CASSLRGSSGNTIYF
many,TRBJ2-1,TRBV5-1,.,TGCGCCAGCAGCTTGGCGGTCCTCGGGGACAATGAGCAGTTCTTC,CASSLAVLGDNEQFF
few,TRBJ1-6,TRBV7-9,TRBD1,TGTGCCAGCAGCCAGGACAGGGGGCTACCTTCACCCCTCCACTTT,CASSQDRGLPSPLHF
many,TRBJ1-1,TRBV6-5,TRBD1,TGTGCCAGCACCGGGGGACAGGGGAGGTTAACTGAAGCTTTCTTT,CASTGGQGRLTEAFF
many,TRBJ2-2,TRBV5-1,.,TGCGCCAGCAGCTTGTACGCGGGCGCGAACACCGGGGAGCTGTTTTTT,CASSLYAGANTGELFF
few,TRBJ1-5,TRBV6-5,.,TGTGCCAGCAGTCCGAGGGTCAATCAGCCCCAGCATTTT,CASSPRVNQPQHF
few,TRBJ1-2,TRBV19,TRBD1,TGTGCCAGTAGTATAGTTACGACAGGGAATAGTGGCTATGGCTACACCTTC,CASSIVTTGNSGYGYTF
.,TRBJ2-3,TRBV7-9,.,TGTGCCAGCAGCTCGACTTGGTGGGGCACAGATACGCAGTATTTT,CASSSTWWGTDTQYF
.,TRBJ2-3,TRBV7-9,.,TGTGCCAGCAGCTTATCAGGGGCCCCAGATACGCAGTATTTT,CASSLSGAPDTQYF
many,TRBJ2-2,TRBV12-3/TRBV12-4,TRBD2,TGTGCCAGCAGTTTTGCCCCCGGGACTAGCGAATTCTCCGGGGAGCTGTTTTTT,CASSFAPGTSEFSGELFF
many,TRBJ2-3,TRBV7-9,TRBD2,TGTGCCAGAGCGGGGGCCACAGATACGCAGTATTTT,CARAGATDTQYF
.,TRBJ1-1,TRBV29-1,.,TGCAGCGTTGCCAGGTTGGGGCAGCTGAACACTGAAGCTTTCTTT,CSVARLGQLNTEAFF
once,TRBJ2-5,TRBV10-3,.,TGTGCCATCAGTGAGCCTCTGGGGGGAACGTTACAAGAGACCCAGTACTTC,CAISEPLGGTLQETQYF
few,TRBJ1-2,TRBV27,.,TGTGCCAGCAGTTTGACACCTTCTAACTATGGCTACACCTTC,CASSLTPSNYGYTF
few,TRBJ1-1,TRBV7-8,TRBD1,TGTGCCAGCAGCAGCAGGACAGGGTCGAACACTGAAGCTTTCTTT,CASSSRTGSNTEAFF
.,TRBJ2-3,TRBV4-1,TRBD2,TGCGCCAGCAGCCAAACACTAGCGGGTAGCACAGATACGCAGTATTTT,CASSQTLAGSTDTQYF
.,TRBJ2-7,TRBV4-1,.,TGCGCCAGCAGCCAAGATCCAGGACCCTACGAGCAGTACTTC,CASSQDPGPYEQYF
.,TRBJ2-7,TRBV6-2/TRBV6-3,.,TGTGCCAGCAGTTGGAGGGTCCGAGAGCAGTACTTC,CASSWRVREQYF
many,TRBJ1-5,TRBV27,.,TGTGCCAGCAGTTTATGGTACAGTCGTCAGCCCCAGCATTTT,CASSLWYSRQPQHF
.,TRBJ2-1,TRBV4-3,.,TGCGCCAGCAGCGCCGGGACGGCCCGATACAATGAGCAGTTCTTC,CASSAGTARYNEQFF
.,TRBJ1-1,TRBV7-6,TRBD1,TGTGCCAGCAGCCTACTTACAGGGGGGGGCACTGAAGCTTTCTTT,CASSLLTGGGTEAFF
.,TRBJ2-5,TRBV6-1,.,TGTGCCAGCAGTGAGCCTAGCTTCGGGGAGACCCAGTACTTC,CASSEPSFGETQYF
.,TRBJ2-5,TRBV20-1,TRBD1,TGCAGTGCCACACCTTTGACAGGGGAGCAGACCCAGTACTTC,CSATPLTGEQTQYF
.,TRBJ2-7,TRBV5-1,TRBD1,TGCGCCAGCAGCTTGGGACAGGGGAACGACGAGCAGTACTTC,CASSLGQGNDEQYF
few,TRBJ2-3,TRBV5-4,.,TGTGCCAGCAGCTTGTTGGACAGAGGCACAGATACGCAGTATTTT,CASSLLDRGTDTQYF
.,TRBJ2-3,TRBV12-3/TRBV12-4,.,TGTGCCAGCAGTACCAGGGGCACAGATACGCAGTATTTT,CASSTRGTDTQYF
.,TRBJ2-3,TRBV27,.,TGTTCCAGCAGGCCCGAAGGGGGCGCCGGGGGAGATACGCAGTATTTT,CSSRPEGGAGGDTQYF
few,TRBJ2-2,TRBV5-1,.,TGCGCCAGCAGCTTACGTGGGGGCCAGAACACCGGGGAGCTGTTTTTT,CASSLRGGQNTGELFF
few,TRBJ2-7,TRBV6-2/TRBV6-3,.,TGTGCCAGCGGCCTCCAGCCAGGCGAAATATACGCCTACGAGCAGTACTTC,CASGLQPGEIYAYEQYF
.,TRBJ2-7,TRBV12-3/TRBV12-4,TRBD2,TGTGCCAGCGCCCCTCTCGGGGGGTCACTTTCCTACGAGCAGTACTTC,CASAPLGGSLSYEQYF
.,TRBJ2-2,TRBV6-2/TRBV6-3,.,TGTGCCAGCAGTTACGTTACTCAGAACACCGGGGAGCTGTTTTTT,CASSYVTQNTGELFF
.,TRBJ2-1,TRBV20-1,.,TGCAGTGCTAGCCCCAGGACGTACAATGAGCAGTTCTTC,CSASPRTYNEQFF